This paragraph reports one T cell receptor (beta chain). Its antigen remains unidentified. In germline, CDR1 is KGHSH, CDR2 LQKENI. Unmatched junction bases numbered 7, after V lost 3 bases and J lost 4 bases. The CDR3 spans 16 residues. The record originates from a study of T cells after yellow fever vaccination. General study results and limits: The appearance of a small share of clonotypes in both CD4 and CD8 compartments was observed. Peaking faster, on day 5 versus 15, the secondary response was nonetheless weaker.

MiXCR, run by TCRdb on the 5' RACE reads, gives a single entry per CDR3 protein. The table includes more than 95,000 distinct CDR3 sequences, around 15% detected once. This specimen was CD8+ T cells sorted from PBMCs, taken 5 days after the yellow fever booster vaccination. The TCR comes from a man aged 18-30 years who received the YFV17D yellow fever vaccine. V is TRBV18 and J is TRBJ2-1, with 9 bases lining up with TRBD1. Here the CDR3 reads CASSPAGTGSYNEQFF. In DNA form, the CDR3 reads TGTGCCAGCTCACCGGCCGGGACAGGGTCGTACAATGAGCAGTTCTTC.